These 19 T cell receptor beta chains originate from one sample sequenced in a study of technical replicates of blood from a handful of donors. The repertoire was sequenced with immunoSEQ multiplex PCR; TCRdb's copy has only in-frame clones and lacks some. The table lists some 66,000 clones, nearly 98% of them singletons. The sample consisted of T cells isolated from PBMCs. The source is a human donor in good health.

The rearrangement uses TRBV6-5 and TRBJ2-2, with D possibly TRBD1 on 5 matching bases. Trimming left V 6 bases short and J 5 bases short, with 16 bases between. This CDR3 is 15 amino acids long. CDR1 and CDR2 from the germline V gene are MNHEY and SVGAGI. The CDR3 DNA sequence: TGTGCCAGCAGCCCACGCCTGTCAGGGACCGGGGAGCTGTTTTTT. Protein product: CASSPRLSGTGELFF.

In DNA form, the CDR3 reads TGTGCCATCAGTGACGTTGATACGCAGTATTTT. Its translation is CAISDVDTQYF. The V and J genes are TRBV10-3 and TRBJ2-3; no definite D call. This CDR3 has 11 residues. CDR1 is ENHRY and CDR2 is SYGVKD in the germline V gene. The V end lost 3 bases, the J end lost 6 bases, and 4 bases lay between the germline ends.

The genes are TRBV4-2 and TRBJ2-3, with TRBD2 identical over 8 bases. With V trimmed by 6 bases and J by 0 bases, 14 bases remained unmatched. CDR3 length equals 18 residues. Germline CDR1 and CDR2: LGHNA and YNFKEQ. The CDR3 region is CASSHPGLDLSSTDTQYF. The CDR3 DNA reads as TGTGCCAGCAGTCACCCGGGACTAGACCTTTCTAGCACAGATACGCAGTATTTT.

This clone was seen once. The CDR3 region has the DNA TGTGCCACAAAATGGGCTAATGAGCAGTTCTTC. It is translated as CATKWANEQFF. The rearrangement joins TRBV15 to TRBJ2-1, with D unresolved. The germline V gene has CDR1 LNHNV and CDR2 YYDKDF (reference sequence). V lost 9 bases and J lost 7, with 10 bases in between. CDR3 size: 11 residues. Full variable domain (rest looked up from reference TRBV15 and TRBJ2-1): DAMVIQNPRYQVTQFGKPVTLSCSQTLNHNVMYWYQQKSSQAPKLLFHYYDKDFNNEADTPDNFQSRRPNTSFCFLDIRSPGLGDTAMYLCATKWANEQFFGPGTRLTVL.

This chain joins TRBV19 and TRBJ1-2; D is perhaps TRBD1 (5 bases). The CDR3 covers 14 residues. V lost 7 bases and J 6 bases, leaving 18 bases between the germline ends. Germline lookup yields CDR1 LNHDA and CDR2 SQIVND (reference sequence). Written as DNA, the CDR3 is TGTGCCAGTAAGGGGAGGGGTCAATTGGATGGCTACACCTTC. This codes for CASKGRGQLDGYTF.

J is TRBJ2-2 and V is TRBV11-2; 9 bases map to TRBD2. The V and J ends lost 5 bases and 8 bases, in that order; junction bases with no gene match: 9. Germline assignment: CDR1 SGHAT and CDR2 FQNNGV. The CDR3 loop spans 15 amino acids. CDR3 coding DNA: TGTGCCAGCAGCCCGGGACTAGCCCGGACAGGGGAGCTGTTTTTT. Protein product: CASSPGLARTGELFF.

V gene TRBV2 combines with J gene TRBJ1-5, with a weak D call TRBD1 (6 bases). Germline V gene lookup returns CDR1 SNHLY and CDR2 FYNNEI. Trimming removed 0 bases at V and 3 bases at J, with 9 bases between. This CDR3 contains 15 residues. CDR3 DNA sequence: TGTGCCAGCAGTGAAGCTAGGGGGATCAATCAGCCCCAGCATTTT. This translates into CASSEARGINQPQHF.

The V gene is TRBV5-4, the J gene TRBJ2-4; 8 bases agree with TRBD2. V trimming: 1 base; J trimming: 2 bases; junction bases outside the gene matches: 5. Germline V gives CDR1 SGHNT, CDR2 YYREEE (reference sequence). The CDR3 loop spans 16 amino acids. CDR3 loop: CASSLPGGPSKNIQYF. DNA of the CDR3: TGTGCCAGCAGCTTGCCGGGAGGGCCTTCCAAAAACATTCAGTACTTC. The full variable domain, its missing parts supplied by reference TRBV5-4 and TRBJ2-4, is ETGVTQSPTHLIKTRGQQVTLRCSSQSGHNTVSWYQQALGQGPQFIFQYYREEENGRGNFPPRFSGLQFPNYSSELNVNALELDDSALYLCASSLPGGPSKNIQYFGAGTRLSVL.

This clone was found once. V gene TRBV7-9 combines with J gene TRBJ2-2; D might be TRBD1 (6 bases). From germline, CDR1 is SEHNR and CDR2 FQNEAQ (reference sequence). Trimming shortened V by 6 bases and J by 3 bases, and 17 bases separated the two germline ends. The CDR3 sequence is 16 residues long. CDR3 residues: CASRGTTGSDTGELFF. In nucleotides, the CDR3 is TGTGCCAGCAGAGGGACAACAGGGTCAGACACCGGGGAGCTGTTTTTT.

The gene calls are TRBV6-4 and TRBJ2-5; D is possibly TRBD2 (6 bases). V dropped 6 bases and J dropped 2 bases, with 10 bases sitting between them. Germline V gene data show CDR1 as MRHNA and CDR2 as SNTAGT. This CDR3 spans 13 amino acids. CDR3 coding DNA: TGTGCCAGCAGCCGGGACTTACAAGAGACCCAGTACTTC. Its protein is CASSRDLQETQYF.

This clone was counted a single time. V is TRBV5-6 and J is TRBJ1-1, with 8 positions matching TRBD1. Losses at the gene ends were 1 base for V and 1 base for J; bases not matched to a gene: 3. The CDR3 contains 15 residues. Germline V lookup: CDR1 SGHDT, CDR2 YYEEEE. CDR3 sequence: CASSLLGTGNTEAFF. The DNA for the CDR3 is TGTGCCAGCAGCTTGCTCGGGACAGGGAACACTGAAGCTTTCTTT.

The gene calls are TRBV11-2 and TRBJ1-2; 11 bases are shared with TRBD1. J lost 6 bases, V lost 6 bases, and 6 bases had no gene match. The germline CDR1 and CDR2 sequences are SGHAT and FQNNGV. The CDR3 extends over 14 amino acids. The CDR3 sequence: CASRLGTGGDGYTF. DNA for the CDR3: TGTGCCAGCAGACTAGGGACAGGGGGAGATGGCTACACCTTC.

The chain recombines TRBV7-9 with TRBJ1-1, with a weak D call TRBD1 (6 bases). V lost 1 base, J lost 9 bases, and 21 bases lay in between. The germline V gene has CDR1 SEHNR and CDR2 FQNEAQ (reference sequence). The CDR3 has 16 amino acids. The CDR3 here is CASSLVIRQGRWKAFF. DNA of the CDR3: TGTGCCAGCAGCTTAGTTATTAGGCAGGGGCGCTGGAAAGCTTTCTTT.

The rearrangement uses TRBV7-3 and TRBJ2-7; TRBD1 might be the D (6 bases). This CDR3 is built from 15 residues. In germline, CDR1 is SGHTA, CDR2 FQGTGA. Trimming shortened V by 5 bases and J by 0 bases, and 14 bases separated the two germline ends. The CDR3: CASSPRQASSYEQYF. The CDR3 DNA reads TGTGCCAGCAGCCCTAGACAGGCCTCCTCCTACGAGCAGTACTTC.

J is TRBJ2-2 and V is TRBV11-2, with D tentatively TRBD1 (5 bases). The CDR3 consists of 16 residues. Germline V gives CDR1 SGHAT, CDR2 FQNNGV. The germline V and J ends were trimmed by 2 bases and 2 bases, with 12 bases remaining between them. CDR3 sequence reads: CASSLYPQGNTGELFF. CDR3 bases: TGTGCCAGCAGCTTATATCCCCAGGGAAACACCGGGGAGCTGTTTTTT.

The chain carries TRBV19 and TRBJ2-1, with 12 bases aligning to TRBD2. The junction had 9 bases not matched to a gene; V was cut back by 5 bases and J by 4 bases. CDR3 length: 17 residues. Per germline, CDR1 LNHDA and CDR2 SQIVND (reference sequence). The CDR3 here is CASSSTGTSGLYNEQFF. CDR3 DNA: TGTGCCAGTAGTTCCACCGGGACTAGCGGGTTATACAATGAGCAGTTCTTC.

The chain recombines TRBV19 with TRBJ2-1; TRBD2 aligns across 7 bases. CDR1 is LNHDA and CDR2 is SQIVND in the germline V gene (reference sequence). The CDR3 totals 15 residues. V lost 7 bases to trimming and J lost 0 bases; unmatched junction nucleotides: 6. The CDR3 sequence is CASTQGLVSYNEQFF. The CDR3 DNA is TGTGCCAGTACCCAAGGACTAGTCTCCTACAATGAGCAGTTCTTC.

The chain recombines TRBV6-5 with TRBJ1-1; no clear D gene. Trimming took off 6 bases at V and 0 bases at J, with 8 bases between the two ends. The CDR3 covers 13 residues. Looked up from germline, CDR1 is MNHEY and CDR2 is SVGAGI. CDR3 protein: CASRRGMNTEAFF. The CDR3, as DNA: TGTGCCAGCAGACGGGGTATGAACACTGAAGCTTTCTTT.

The chain uses TRBV5-1 and TRBJ1-3, with 8 bases that match TRBD1. The germline CDR1 and CDR2 sequences are SGHRS and YFSETQ. The CDR3 runs 14 residues. Trimming took 4 bases from V and 9 from J; bases not matched to a gene: 9. The CDR3 coding sequence is TGCGCCAGCAGCCAAGGGACAGGAAGTCGCACCATATATTTT. Its translation: CASSQGTGSRTIYF. The full variable domain, its missing parts supplied by reference TRBV5-1 and TRBJ1-3, is KAGVTQTPRYLIKTRGQQVTLSCSPISGHRSVSWYQQTPGQGLQFLFEYFSETQRNKGNFPGRFSGRQFSNSRSEMNVSTLELGDSALYLCASSQGTGSRTIYFGEGSWLTVV.